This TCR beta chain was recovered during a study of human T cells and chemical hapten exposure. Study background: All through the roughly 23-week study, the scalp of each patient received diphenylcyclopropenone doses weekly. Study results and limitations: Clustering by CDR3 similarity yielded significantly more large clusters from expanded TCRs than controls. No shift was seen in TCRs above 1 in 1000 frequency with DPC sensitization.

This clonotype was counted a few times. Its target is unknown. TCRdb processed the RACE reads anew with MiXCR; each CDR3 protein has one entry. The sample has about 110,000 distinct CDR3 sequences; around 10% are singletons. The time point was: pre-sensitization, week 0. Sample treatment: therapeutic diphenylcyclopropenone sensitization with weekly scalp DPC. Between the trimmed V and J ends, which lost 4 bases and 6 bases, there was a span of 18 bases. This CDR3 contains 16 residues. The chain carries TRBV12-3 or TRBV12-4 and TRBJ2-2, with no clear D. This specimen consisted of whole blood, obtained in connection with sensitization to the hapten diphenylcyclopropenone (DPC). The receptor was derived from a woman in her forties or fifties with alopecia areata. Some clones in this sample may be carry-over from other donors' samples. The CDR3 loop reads CASSSSTWNLAGELFF. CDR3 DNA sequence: TGTGCCAGCAGTTCCTCTACCTGGAACCTTGCCGGGGAGCTGTTTTTT.